The rows below give T cell receptor beta chains drawn from one sample of a study of OX40 agonist ivuxolimab in advanced cancers. Assay: immunoSEQ multiplex PCR; the TCRdb copy retains only in-frame clones and omits some. The sample lists 65,000 to 85,000 clones, approximately 86% occurring once. The sequencing here drew on CD4+ or CD8+ T cells sorted from blood, taken in a trial of the OX40 agonist ivuxolimab. The source is an adult with an advanced solid tumor such as melanoma, head and neck, liver or kidney cancer. Each CDR3 is given with its conserved first and last residue. Each record gives: V gene, CDR3 length, clone size, J gene, D gene, CDR3 protein, CDR3 DNA. The D gene is left open where the match is weak. Only part of the rows carry a size: once, few, many, or a class if the clone is expanded.

>TRBV19|16|-|TRBJ2-1|TRBD2
CASSAPTSGGSNEQFF
TGTGCCAGTAGTGCCCCGACTAGCGGGGGCAGCAATGAGCAGTTCTTC
>TRBV2|14|-|TRBJ1-4|-
CASSVLLGNEKLFF
TGTGCCAGCAGTGTTTTGTTAGGAAATGAAAAACTGTTTTTT
>TRBV5-1|15|-|TRBJ2-3|-
CASSFSGLGTDTQYF
TGCGCCAGCAGCTTTTCCGGGCTCGGCACAGATACGCAGTATTTT
>TRBV5-1|14|-|TRBJ1-1|-
CASSLQDGNTEAFF
TGCGCCAGCAGCCTTCAGGACGGTAACACTGAAGCTTTCTTT
>TRBV9|17|-|TRBJ2-1|TRBD2
CASSPRLGTSGDNEQFF
TGTGCCAGCAGCCCCAGGCTAGGGACTAGCGGTGACAATGAGCAGTTCTTC
>TRBV27|14|-|TRBJ2-3|-
CASSFLSGAHTQYF
TGTGCCAGCAGTTTTTTAAGCGGTGCCCATACGCAGTATTTT
>TRBV15|13|-|TRBJ2-2|-
CATEDSQGGELFF
TGTGCCACCGAGGACTCCCAAGGAGGGGAGCTGTTTTTT
>TRBV6-1|13|-|TRBJ2-2|-
CASSLDTTGELFF
TGTGCCAGCAGTTTAGACACCACCGGGGAGCTGTTTTTT
>TRBV4-3|17|-|TRBJ2-5|-
CASSQVMGGGWGETQYF
TGCGCCAGCAGCCAAGTCATGGGAGGAGGCTGGGGGGAGACCCAGTACTTC
>TRBV9|16|-|TRBJ2-3|-
CASSAGGREGIDTQYF
TGTGCCAGCAGCGCTGGGGGCAGGGAAGGAATAGATACGCAGTATTTT
>TRBV28|12|-|TRBJ1-6|-
CASSKDNSPLHF
TGTGCCAGCAGCAAGGATAATTCACCCCTCCACTTT
>TRBV5-1|13|few|TRBJ1-6|-
CASSLARDSPLHF
TGCGCCAGCAGCTTGGCCAGGGATTCACCCCTCCACTTT
>TRBV7-8|13|-|TRBJ1-1|-
CASRQGRDTEAFF
TGTGCCAGCAGACAAGGGAGGGACACTGAAGCTTTCTTT
>TRBV6-5|13|-|TRBJ1-4|-
CASSYAEGEKLFF
TGTGCCAGCAGTTACGCCGAGGGTGAAAAACTGTTTTTT
>TRBV18|18|-|TRBJ2-5|TRBD2
CASSPPGLAGGRIETQYF
TGTGCCAGCTCACCACCGGGACTAGCGGGGGGGCGCATAGAGACCCAGTACTTC
>TRBV11-2|15|-|TRBJ1-1|-
CASSSGGTFGGEAFF
TGTGCCAGCAGCTCGGGTGGGACCTTCGGTGGTGAAGCTTTCTTT
>TRBV18|14|-|TRBJ2-5|TRBD2
CASSPDFSGGTQYF
TGTGCCAGCTCACCGGATTTCTCGGGAGGGACCCAGTACTTC
>TRBV29-1|13|-|TRBJ2-5|-
CSVELATSTTQYF
TGCAGCGTTGAATTGGCGACCTCTACGACCCAGTACTTC
>TRBV7-9|14|-|TRBJ2-5|-
CASSLSLMQETQYF
TGTGCCAGCAGCTTGTCGCTGATGCAAGAGACCCAGTACTTC
>TRBV4-2|16|-|TRBJ1-2|-
CASSPSLGGPVGRNTF
TGTGCCAGCAGCCCGAGCCTGGGGGGCCCCGTTGGAAGGAACACCTTC
>TRBV18|16|-|TRBJ2-4|-
CASSPPSGLTGNIQYF
TGTGCCAGCTCACCACCGTCAGGGTTGACCGGAAACATTCAGTACTTC
>TRBV6-5|11|-|TRBJ1-2|-
CASSYSGVYTF
TGTGCCAGCAGTTACTCGGGGGTTTACACCTTC
>TRBV29-1|12|-|TRBJ2-2|-
CSVTISGEELFF
TGCAGCGTCACGATATCCGGGGAGGAGCTGTTTTTT
>TRBV28|16|-|TRBJ1-3|-
CASSFPAGPSGNTIYF
TGTGCCAGCAGTTTTCCCGCGGGCCCCTCTGGAAACACCATATATTTT
>TRBV28|13|once|TRBJ1-2|-
CASSRMGGRGYTF
TGTGCCAGCAGTCGCATGGGGGGACGGGGCTACACCTTC
>TRBV18|14|-|TRBJ1-5|-
CASSPAQSSQPQHF
TGTGCCAGCTCACCGGCTCAGTCAAGTCAGCCCCAGCATTTT
>TRBV9|15|-|TRBJ2-3|-
CASSVGSFSGDTQYF
TGTGCCAGCAGCGTAGGTAGCTTCAGTGGAGATACGCAGTATTTT
>TRBV29-1|14|-|TRBJ2-1|TRBD2
CSAGGLGGWGEQFF
TGCAGCGCTGGCGGACTAGGTGGTTGGGGTGAGCAGTTCTTC